The present entry profiles one T cell receptor beta chain with its context. The sample comes from a study of blood T cells in healthy people across ages. Primers used in a second PCR of roughly 6 to 11 cycles were a sample-barcoded 5' primer and a J-beta primer mix. Every sample produced at least 2.5 million CDR3-containing paired-end reads. MiXCR, applied by TCRdb to the 5' RACE reads, yields one record per CDR3 protein. The sample holds some 860,000 distinct CDR3 sequences, roughly 50% seen once. Healthy individuals of Caucasian origin from Russia, aged roughly 6 to 95, served as donors. No fewer than 5.5 micrograms of total RNA were isolated from every sample. This CDR3 region has 14 residues. The V gene lost 3 bases and the J gene lost 7 bases, with 12 bases spanning the gap. CDR1 MGHRA and CDR2 YSYEKL come from the germline V gene.

The sequence derives from a middle-aged man in good health. Sequenced: blood. This chain links TRBV4-1 with TRBJ1-4; D not resolved. The CDR3 DNA reads as TGCGCCAGCAGCCAGAGAGACACCTCTGAAAAACTGTTTTTT. This gives the protein CASSQRDTSEKLFF.